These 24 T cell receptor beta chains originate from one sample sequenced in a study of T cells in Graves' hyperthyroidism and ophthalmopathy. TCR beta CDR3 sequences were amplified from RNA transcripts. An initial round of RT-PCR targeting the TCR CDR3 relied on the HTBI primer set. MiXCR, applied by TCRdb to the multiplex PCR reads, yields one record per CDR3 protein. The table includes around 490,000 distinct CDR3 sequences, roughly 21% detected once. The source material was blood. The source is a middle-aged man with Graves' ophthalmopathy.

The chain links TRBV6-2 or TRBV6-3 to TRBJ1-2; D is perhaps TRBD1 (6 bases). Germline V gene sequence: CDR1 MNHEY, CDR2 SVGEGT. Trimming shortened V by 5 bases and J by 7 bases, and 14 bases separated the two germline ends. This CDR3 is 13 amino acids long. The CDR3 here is CASSTGQTGGYTF. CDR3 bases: TGTGCCAGCAGTACGGGACAAACGGGTGGCTACACCTTC.

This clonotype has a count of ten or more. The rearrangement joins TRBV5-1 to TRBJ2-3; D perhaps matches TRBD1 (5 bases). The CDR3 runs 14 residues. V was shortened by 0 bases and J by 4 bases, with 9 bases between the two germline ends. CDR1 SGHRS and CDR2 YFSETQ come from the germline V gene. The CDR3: CASSLGTTADTQYF. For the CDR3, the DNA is TGCGCCAGCAGCTTGGGGACGACAGCAGATACGCAGTATTTT.

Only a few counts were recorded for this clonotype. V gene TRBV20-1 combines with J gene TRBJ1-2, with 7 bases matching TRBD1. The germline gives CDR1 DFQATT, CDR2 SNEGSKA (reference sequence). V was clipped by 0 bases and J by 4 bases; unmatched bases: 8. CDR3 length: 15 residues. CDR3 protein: CSARDAGGDGYGYTF. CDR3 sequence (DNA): TGCAGTGCTAGAGATGCAGGGGGAGACGGCTATGGCTACACCTTC.

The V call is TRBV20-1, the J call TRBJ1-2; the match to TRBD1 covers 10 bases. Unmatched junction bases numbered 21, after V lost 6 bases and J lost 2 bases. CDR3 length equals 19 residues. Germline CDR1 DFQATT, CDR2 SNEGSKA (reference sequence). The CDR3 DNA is TGCAGTGCCCGATCAAATTCGGGGGACAGGGGAGTCAGGAACTATGGCTACACCTTC. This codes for CSARSNSGDRGVRNYGYTF.

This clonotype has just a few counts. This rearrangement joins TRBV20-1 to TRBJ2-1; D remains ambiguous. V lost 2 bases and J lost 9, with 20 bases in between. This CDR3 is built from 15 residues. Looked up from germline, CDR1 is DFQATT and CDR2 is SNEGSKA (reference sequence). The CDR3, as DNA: TGCAGTGCTAGATCGATGGTCTCTATAACTGTTGAGCAGTTCTTC. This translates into CSARSMVSITVEQFF.

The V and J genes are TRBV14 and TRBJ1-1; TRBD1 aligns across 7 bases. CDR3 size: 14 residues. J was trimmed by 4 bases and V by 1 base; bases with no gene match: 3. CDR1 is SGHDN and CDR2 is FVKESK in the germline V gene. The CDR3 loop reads CASSQGDSLTEAFF. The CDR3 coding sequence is TGTGCCAGCAGCCAAGGGGACAGTCTCACTGAAGCTTTCTTT.

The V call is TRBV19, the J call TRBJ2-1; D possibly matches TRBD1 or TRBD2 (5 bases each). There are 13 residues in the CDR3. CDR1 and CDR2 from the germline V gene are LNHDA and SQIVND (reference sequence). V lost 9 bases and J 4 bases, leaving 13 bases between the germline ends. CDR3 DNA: TGTGCCAGCCTCGGGGCAGGGTACAATGAGCAGTTCTTC. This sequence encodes CASLGAGYNEQFF. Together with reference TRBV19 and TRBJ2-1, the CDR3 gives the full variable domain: DGGITQSPKYLFRKEGQNVTLSCEQNLNHDAMYWYRQDPGQGLRLIYYSQIVNDFQKGDIAEGYSVSREKKESFPLTVTSAQKNPTAFYLCASLGAGYNEQFFGPGTRLTVL.

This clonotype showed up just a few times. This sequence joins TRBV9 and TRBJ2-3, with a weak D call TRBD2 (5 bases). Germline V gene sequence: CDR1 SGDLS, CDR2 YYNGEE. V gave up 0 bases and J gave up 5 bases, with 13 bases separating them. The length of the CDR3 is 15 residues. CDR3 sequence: CASSVVGSAGDTQYF. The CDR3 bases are TGTGCCAGCAGCGTAGTGGGCTCTGCGGGAGATACGCAGTATTTT.

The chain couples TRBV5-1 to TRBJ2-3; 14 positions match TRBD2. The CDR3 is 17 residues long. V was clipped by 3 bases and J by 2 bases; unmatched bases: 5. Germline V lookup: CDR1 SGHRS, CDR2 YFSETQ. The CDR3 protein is CASSSGTSGGTTDTQYF. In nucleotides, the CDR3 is TGCGCCAGCAGCTCCGGGACTAGCGGGGGCACCACAGATACGCAGTATTTT.

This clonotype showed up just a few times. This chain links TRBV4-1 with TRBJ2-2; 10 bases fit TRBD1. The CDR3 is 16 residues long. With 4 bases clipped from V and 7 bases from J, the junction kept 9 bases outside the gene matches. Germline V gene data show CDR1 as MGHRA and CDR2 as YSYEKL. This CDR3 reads CASSRRQGAIGGELFF. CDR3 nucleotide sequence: TGCGCCAGCAGCCGCCGACAGGGGGCGATTGGCGGGGAGCTGTTTTTT.

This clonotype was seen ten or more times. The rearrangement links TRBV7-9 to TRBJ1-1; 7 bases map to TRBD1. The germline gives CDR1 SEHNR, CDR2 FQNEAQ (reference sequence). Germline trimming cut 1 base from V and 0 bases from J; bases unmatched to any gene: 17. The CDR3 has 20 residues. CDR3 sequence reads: CASSLVLLPGTEEMNTEAFF. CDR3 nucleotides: TGTGCCAGCAGCTTAGTACTCTTGCCCGGGACAGAAGAAATGAACACTGAAGCTTTCTTT. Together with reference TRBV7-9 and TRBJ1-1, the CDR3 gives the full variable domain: DTGVSQNPRHKITKRGQNVTFRCDPISEHNRLYWYRQTLGQGPEFLTYFQNEAQLEKSRLLSDRFSAERPKGSFSTLEIQRTEQGDSAMYLCASSLVLLPGTEEMNTEAFFGQGTRLTVV.

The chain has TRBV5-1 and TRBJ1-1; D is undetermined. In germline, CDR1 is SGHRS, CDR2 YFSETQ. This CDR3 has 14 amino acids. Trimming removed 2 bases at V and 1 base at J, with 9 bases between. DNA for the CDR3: TGCGCCAGCAGCTTCGAGCGGGGGAACACTGAAGCTTTCTTT. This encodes CASSFERGNTEAFF. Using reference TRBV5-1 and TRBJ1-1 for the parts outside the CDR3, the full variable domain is KAGVTQTPRYLIKTRGQQVTLSCSPISGHRSVSWYQQTPGQGLQFLFEYFSETQRNKGNFPGRFSGRQFSNSRSEMNVSTLELGDSALYLCASSFERGNTEAFFGQGTRLTVV.

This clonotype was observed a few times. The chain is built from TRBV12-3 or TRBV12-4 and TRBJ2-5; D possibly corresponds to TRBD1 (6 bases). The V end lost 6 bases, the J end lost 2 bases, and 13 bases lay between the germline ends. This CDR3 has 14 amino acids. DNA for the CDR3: TGTGCCAGCAGCCACGGGACAACTCAAGAGACCCAGTACTTC. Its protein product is CASSHGTTQETQYF.

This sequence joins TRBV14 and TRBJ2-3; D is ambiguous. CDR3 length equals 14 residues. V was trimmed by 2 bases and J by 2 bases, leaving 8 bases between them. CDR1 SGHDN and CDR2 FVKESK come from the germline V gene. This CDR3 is CASSQKQLTDTQYF. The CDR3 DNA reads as TGTGCCAGCAGCCAAAAACAGCTCACAGATACGCAGTATTTT.

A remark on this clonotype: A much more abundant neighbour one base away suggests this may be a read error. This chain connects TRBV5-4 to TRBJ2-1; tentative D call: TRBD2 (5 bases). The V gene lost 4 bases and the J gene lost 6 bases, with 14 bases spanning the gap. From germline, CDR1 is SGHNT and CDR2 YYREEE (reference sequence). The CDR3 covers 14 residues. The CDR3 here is CASSNRLLSNEQFF. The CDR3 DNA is TGTGCCAGCAGCAACCGACTACTTAGCAATGAGCAGTTCTTC.

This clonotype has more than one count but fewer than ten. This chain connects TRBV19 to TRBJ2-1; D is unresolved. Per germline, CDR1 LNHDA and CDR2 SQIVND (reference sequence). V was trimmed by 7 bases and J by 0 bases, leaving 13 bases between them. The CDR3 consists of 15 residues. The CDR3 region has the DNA TGTGCCAGTATGGGTCCGGGTTTCTCCTACAATGAGCAGTTCTTC. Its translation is CASMGPGFSYNEQFF.

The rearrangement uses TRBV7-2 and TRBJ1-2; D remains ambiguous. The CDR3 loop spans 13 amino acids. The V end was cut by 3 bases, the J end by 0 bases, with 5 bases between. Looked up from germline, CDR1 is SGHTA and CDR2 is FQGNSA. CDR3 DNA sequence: TGTGCCAGCAGCTTCCGTTCTAACTATGGCTACACCTTC. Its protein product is CASSFRSNYGYTF.

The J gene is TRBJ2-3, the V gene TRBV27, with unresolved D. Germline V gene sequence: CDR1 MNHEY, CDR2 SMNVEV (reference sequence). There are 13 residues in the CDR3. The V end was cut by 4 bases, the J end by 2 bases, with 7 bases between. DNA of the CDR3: TGTGCCAGCAGTTCAAGGGACACAGATACGCAGTATTTT. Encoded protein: CASSSRDTDTQYF.

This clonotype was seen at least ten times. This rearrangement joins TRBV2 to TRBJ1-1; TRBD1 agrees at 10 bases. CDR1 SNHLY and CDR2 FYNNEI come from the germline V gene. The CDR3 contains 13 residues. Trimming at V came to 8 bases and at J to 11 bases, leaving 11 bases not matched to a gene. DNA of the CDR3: TGTGCCAGCGGATTCTTCGGGACAGGGGACGCTTTCTTT. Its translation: CASGFFGTGDAFF.

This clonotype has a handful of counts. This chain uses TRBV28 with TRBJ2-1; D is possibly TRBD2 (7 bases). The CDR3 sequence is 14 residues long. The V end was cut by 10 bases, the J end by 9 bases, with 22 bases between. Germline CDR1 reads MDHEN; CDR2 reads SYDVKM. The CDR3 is CATSKALGGGEQFF. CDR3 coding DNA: TGTGCCACCTCTAAGGCGTTAGGGGGGGGTGAGCAGTTCTTC.

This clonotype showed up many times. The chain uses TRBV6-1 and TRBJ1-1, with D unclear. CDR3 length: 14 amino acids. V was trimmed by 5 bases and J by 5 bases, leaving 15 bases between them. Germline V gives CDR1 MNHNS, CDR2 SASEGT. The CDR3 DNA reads TGTGCCAGCAGTTTTAGGACCGAGAGGACTGAAGCTTTCTTT. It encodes CASSFRTERTEAFF.

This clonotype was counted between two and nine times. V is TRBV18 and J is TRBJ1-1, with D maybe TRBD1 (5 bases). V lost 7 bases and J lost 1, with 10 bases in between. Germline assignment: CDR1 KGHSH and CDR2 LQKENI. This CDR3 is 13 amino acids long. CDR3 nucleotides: TGTGCCAGCTTCGCCAGGGAGAACACTGAAGCTTTCTTT. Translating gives CASFARENTEAFF.

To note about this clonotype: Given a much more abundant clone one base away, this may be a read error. This chain's CDR3 is CPSTPHHNSPLHF. In DNA, the CDR3 is TGTCCCAGCACCCCCCACCACAATTCACCCCTCCACTTT. The rearrangement links TRBV28 to TRBJ1-6; unclear D gene. This CDR3 has 13 amino acids. Germline CDR1 reads MDHEN; CDR2 reads SYDVKM.

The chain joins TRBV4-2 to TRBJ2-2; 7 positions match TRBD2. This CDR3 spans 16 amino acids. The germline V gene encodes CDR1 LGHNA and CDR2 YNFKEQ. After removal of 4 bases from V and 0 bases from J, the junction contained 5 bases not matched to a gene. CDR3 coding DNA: TGTGCCAGCAGCCCGGCAGCGGGGCCGAACACCGGGGAGCTGTTTTTT. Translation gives CASSPAAGPNTGELFF.